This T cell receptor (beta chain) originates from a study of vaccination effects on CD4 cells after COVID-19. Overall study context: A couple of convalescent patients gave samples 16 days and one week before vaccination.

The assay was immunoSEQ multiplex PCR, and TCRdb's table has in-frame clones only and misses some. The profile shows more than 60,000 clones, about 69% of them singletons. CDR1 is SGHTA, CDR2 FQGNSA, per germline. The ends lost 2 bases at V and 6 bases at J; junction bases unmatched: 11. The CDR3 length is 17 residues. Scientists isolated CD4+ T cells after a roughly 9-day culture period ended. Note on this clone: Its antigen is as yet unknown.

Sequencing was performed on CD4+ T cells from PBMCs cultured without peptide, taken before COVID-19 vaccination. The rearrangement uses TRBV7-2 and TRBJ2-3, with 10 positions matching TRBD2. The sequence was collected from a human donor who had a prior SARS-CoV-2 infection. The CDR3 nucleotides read TGTGCCAGCAGCTTAATGATAGCGGGGGGTATATCGGATACGCAGTATTTT. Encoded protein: CASSLMIAGGISDTQYF.